The entry below describes one TCR beta chain. Its antigen remains undetermined. Nothing much larger sits one base from this clone, and base qualities are not available. Taken from the germline V gene, the CDR1 and CDR2 loops are LGHNA and YNFKEQ. Spanning cysteine to phenylalanine, the CDR3 consists of 14 amino acids. CDR3 DNA only is kept here, 42 bases in frame from base 1. The V end gives up 11 bases and the J end 5 bases, leaving 13 bases in the junction not matched to a gene. TCR beta CDR3 regions were amplified from RNA transcripts for repertoire sequencing. HTBI primers and the Qiagen OneStep RT-PCR kit were used in a first-round RT-PCR, which was followed by a second-round multiplex PCR, size selection and purification. Libraries were sequenced paired-end with 100 bp reads on an Illumina HiSeq2000. The study's processing was this. Reads were processed with SOAPnuke, discarding reads with adapters, uncalled bases, mean Phred below 15, or no exact constant-primer or identifier match. COPE v1.2.5 was used to merge high-quality paired reads. Clonotypes were defined as unique nucleotide sequences and were aligned to IMGT TRB V, D and J references using MiTCR v1.1. Only V-J combinations with frequency above 0.0001 were analysed, covering around 99% of repertoires. For each V-J combination, a TCR clonal expansion and chaos score was defined as the ratio of F50 clonal expansion to chaos observed in the TCRdist matrix. Welch's t-statistics and random forest were used to reduce the features to about 14 V-J combinations, which were then used as input to a naive Bayes classifier. The Morisita-Horn index was used to measure how similar the thyroid and blood repertoires were. TCRdb ran its own pipeline on the public reads, namely fastp trimming at Q25 and MiXCR clone calling, and kept in-frame beta chains. Identical CDR3 protein sequences are pooled into one entry, listed with their most common genes and DNA. The V and J calls were determined by TCRdb, not by the authors. The sample profile shows around 1,200,000 distinct CDR3 sequences; 35% to 40% of them were found once. The ten largest clones add up to roughly 11% of the sample.

This sample is drawn from a study of Graves' ophthalmopathy and Graves' hyperthyroidism (dated by TCRdb to 2016 to 2018). With respect to the entire study: A patient counted as having stable hyperthyroidism if there was no progression to ophthalmopathy within 18 months of follow-up. In total, some 130 blood samples were TCR-sequenced: under 45 ophthalmopathy, roughly 77 hyperthyroidism and approximately 17 hyperthyroidism-to-ophthalmopathy patients. Following sample collection, hyperthyroidism patients were given methimazole at a starting dose of 30 mg daily, and ophthalmopathy patients were given high-dose intravenous methylprednisolone. For independent validation, a separate cohort was made up of 18 hyperthyroidism patients plus 17 patients who later progressed from hyperthyroidism to ophthalmopathy. TCR beta repertoire signatures were used to distinguish Graves' ophthalmopathy from Graves' hyperthyroidism and to predict progression to ophthalmopathy. In about six hyperthyroidism patients, T-cell repertoires of thyroid tissue and blood were compared. To explore V-J signatures that distinguish ophthalmopathy from hyperthyroidism, a discovery set of about a hundred patients was enrolled, made up of over 40 with ophthalmopathy and under 65 with stable hyperthyroidism. Beyond this particular receptor, the publication reports: In cross-validation, the 13-signature model distinguished ophthalmopathy from stable hyperthyroidism with approximately 85% sensitivity and just under 84% specificity, and in the test set the corresponding values were approximately 80% and 75%. Most expanded thyroid clonotypes with frequency above 0.001 were also detected in blood, suggesting blood repertoires may reflect the thyroid immune response. In validation, the model predicted ophthalmopathy progression with about 71% sensitivity and approximately 72% specificity; roughly 11 predicted patients were CT-confirmed with GO in a median of 6.5 months. Sample size was not predetermined statistically, and investigators were not blinded to group allocation.

Hyperthyroidism patients were newly diagnosed, were aged 18 to 65 years, and had a disease duration under 2 months. Patients with other autoimmune diseases, uncontrolled infections, pregnancy or lactation were excluded from the study. Diagnosis was based on clinical symptoms, serum thyroxine, TRAb, thyroid ultrasound and orbital computed tomography. Trizol reagent was used to extract the total RNA, and its quality was then checked on an Agilent 2100 Bioanalyzer. Source material: peripheral blood or thyroid tissue (not recorded which). The receptor was derived from an adult man with Graves' hyperthyroidism. The chain employs TRBV4-2 and TRBJ2-5; a stretch of 8 junction bases matches TRBD1. The nucleotides read TGTGCCTGGAGTCGAGGACAGGGTGTGGAGACCCAGTACTTC. Its translation is CAWSRGQGVETQYF.